This T cell receptor (beta chain) derives from a study of beta chain features in type 1 diabetes. Findings and limits, study-wide: TCRB CDR3s from Type 1 diabetes patients were moderately but significantly shorter in all four CD4+ subsets.

The entirety of the isolated RNA underwent reverse transcription, so expressed TCRB transcripts were sequenced. Clones were read by immunoSEQ multiplex PCR, and TCRdb kept only the in-frame ones, dropping some. This sample has roughly 230,000 clones, with roughly a tenth found just once. Comment on this clone: Its specificity is unknown.

The germline CDR1 and CDR2 sequences are SEHNR and FQNEAQ (reference sequence). The CDR3 consists of 14 residues. V lost 3 bases to trimming and J lost 2 bases, with 11 bases between them. The sequence derives from a man aged 25 to 40 with type 1 diabetes. The rearrangement uses TRBV7-9 and TRBJ2-7; tentative D call: TRBD2 (6 bases). What was sequenced was naive CD4+ T cells from blood. The CDR3, as DNA: TGTGCCAGCAGCTTGGGGGGTCAGACCTACGAGCAGTACTTC. Translation: CASSLGGQTYEQYF.